The subject of this entry is one T cell receptor beta chain. This sample was included in a study of blood T cell repertoires in COVID-19. Across the whole study: Samples taken during acute and convalescent COVID-19 were collected in the United States, Italy and Spain.

The CDR3 sequence is 18 residues long. CDR1 is LGHNA and CDR2 is YNFKEQ in the germline V gene. The ends were cut back, 0 bases at V and 0 bases at J, with 17 bases in the middle. As processed by the authors: Amplification of reference gene primers provided the estimated nucleated cell counts. Clones were read by immunoSEQ multiplex PCR, and TCRdb kept only the in-frame ones, dropping some. From that table come the V and J calls and clone size; the DNA was used to work out D and trimming. The sample has 390,000 or so clones, roughly 85% seen once. The TCR was taken from a woman in her 30s with active or convalescent COVID-19. The V and J genes are TRBV4-2 and TRBJ1-2; a possible D gene is TRBD1 (5 bases). The specimen was peripheral blood. The DNA of the CDR3 is TGTGCCAGCAGCCAAGAAACGAGCGGGACTACCACTAACTATGGCTACACCTTC. Translating it yields CASSQETSGTTTNYGYTF.